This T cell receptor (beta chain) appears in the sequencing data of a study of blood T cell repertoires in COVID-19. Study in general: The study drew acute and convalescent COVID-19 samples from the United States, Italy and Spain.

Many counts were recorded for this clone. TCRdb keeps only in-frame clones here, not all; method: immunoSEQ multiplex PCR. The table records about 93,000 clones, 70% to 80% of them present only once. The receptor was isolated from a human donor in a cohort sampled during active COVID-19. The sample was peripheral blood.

The DNA of the CDR3 is TGTGCCAGCAGCTACATCTCGAGGCACGGTATGTTGGCTTTCTTT. This encodes CASSYISRHGMLAFF. The rearrangement links TRBV13 to TRBJ1-1; unclear D gene. Between the trimmed V and J ends, which lost 4 bases and 11 bases, there was a span of 23 bases. Germline V gives CDR1 PRHDT, CDR2 FYEKMQ (reference sequence). The CDR3 is 15 amino acids.